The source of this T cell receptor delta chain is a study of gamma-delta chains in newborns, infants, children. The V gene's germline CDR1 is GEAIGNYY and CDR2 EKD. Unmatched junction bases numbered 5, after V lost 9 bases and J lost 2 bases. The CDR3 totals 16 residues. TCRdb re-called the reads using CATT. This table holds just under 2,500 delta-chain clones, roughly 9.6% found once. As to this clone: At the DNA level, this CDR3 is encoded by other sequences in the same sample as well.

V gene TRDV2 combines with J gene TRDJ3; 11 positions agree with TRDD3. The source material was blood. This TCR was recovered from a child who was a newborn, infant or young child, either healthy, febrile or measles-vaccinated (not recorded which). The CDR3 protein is CATVLGDTWDTRQMFF. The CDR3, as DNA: TGTGCCACAGTACTGGGGGATACCTGGGACACCCGACAGATGTTTTTC.